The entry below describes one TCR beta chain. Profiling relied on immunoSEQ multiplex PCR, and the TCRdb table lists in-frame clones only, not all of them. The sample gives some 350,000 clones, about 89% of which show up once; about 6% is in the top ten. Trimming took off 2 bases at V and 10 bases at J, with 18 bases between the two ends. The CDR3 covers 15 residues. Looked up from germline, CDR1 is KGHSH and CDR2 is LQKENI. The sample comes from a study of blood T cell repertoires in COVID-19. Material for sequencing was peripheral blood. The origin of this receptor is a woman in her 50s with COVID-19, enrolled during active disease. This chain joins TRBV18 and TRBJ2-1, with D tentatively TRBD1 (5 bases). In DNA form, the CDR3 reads TGTGCCAGCTCACCATATCTCGGCAGGGTGCGCGAGCAGTTCTTC. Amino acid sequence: CASSPYLGRVREQFF.